The TCR beta chain described here comes from a study of shared clonotypes between healthy human individuals. In germline, CDR1 is SEHNR, CDR2 FQNEAQ (reference sequence). V shed 1 base, J shed 9 bases, and the junction held 8 bases outside the gene matches. This CDR3 has 14 amino acids. For this clone: The antigen remains unidentified.

Study-wide results and caveats: Lower generation probabilities were found for non-shared clonotypes than for those shared by all four donors.

Libraries were prepared by immunoSEQ multiplex PCR; TCRdb keeps only in-frame clonotypes and omits some of them. The data hold 2 million to 2.5 million clones, with approximately 96% observed a single time. This sequence was found in a man aged 18 to 30 in good health. The chain has TRBV7-9 and TRBJ2-7; 8 bases match TRBD1. Material: naive CD4+ T cells sorted from blood. The subset denotes: CD45RA+ positively selected. The CDR3 region has the DNA TGTGCCAGCAGCTTAGGGCAGGGGGCGAGGAGGCAGTACTTC. Translated: CASSLGQGARRQYF.